This T cell receptor beta chain appears in the sequencing data of a study of radiotherapy plus CTLA-4 blockade in lung cancer. Study-wide findings and caveats: Among blood TCR repertoires after radiotherapy plus ipilimumab, tumor-derived clones expanded.

Participants had chemo-refractory metastatic non-small-cell lung cancer and were treated with focal radiation plus ipilimumab CTLA-4 blockade. Measured with immunoSEQ multiplex PCR; TCRdb has only the in-frame clones, and not every one. The data contain about 85,000 clones, about 86% of them seen just once; the ten biggest clones take up 2% to 2.5%. Points on this clone: Its target is unknown.

The sample consisted of peripheral blood, taken from a patient treated with radiotherapy plus ipilimumab. The receptor comes from a human donor with non-small cell lung cancer who had a partial response to radiotherapy plus ipilimumab.

The CDR3 is CASSFGGRGRVTGELFF. CDR3 coding DNA: TGTGCCAGCAGTTTCGGCGGGAGGGGCAGGGTCACCGGGGAGCTGTTTTTT. The chain combines TRBV28 with TRBJ2-2; TRBD2 matches 9 bases. Germline CDR1 reads MDHEN; CDR2 reads SYDVKM. The J segment lost 4 bases and the V segment lost 3 bases, leaving 9 bases of the junction unmatched. The CDR3 loop spans 17 amino acids.